The 2 T cell receptor beta chains below come from one sample, sequenced in a study of T cell responses to AZD1222 COVID-19 vaccine. The repertoire was sequenced with immunoSEQ multiplex PCR; TCRdb's copy has only in-frame clones and lacks some. The sample has 210,000 or so clones, 90% to 95% seen once. The sample consisted of peripheral blood, taken on day 0 of MenACWY control vaccination. Source of these receptors: an adult in good health.

The rearrangement links TRBV3-1 (or the pseudogene TRBV3-2) to TRBJ1-6, with TRBD1 matching 8 bases. This CDR3 has 14 amino acids. The germline CDR1 and CDR2 sequences are LGHDT and YNNKEL (reference sequence). V lost 9 bases to trimming and J lost 10 bases; unmatched junction nucleotides: 11. CDR3 region: CASSVDRGNSPLHF. The CDR3 DNA sequence: TGTGCCAGTAGCGTCGACAGGGGCAACTCACCCCTCCACTTT.

The CDR3 bases are TGTGCCAGCACTAGACAGGGCCGCACTGAAGCTTTCTTT. Its translation: CASTRQGRTEAFF. This rearrangement joins TRBV6-5 to TRBJ1-1, with 7 positions matching TRBD1. Germline V lookup: CDR1 MNHEY, CDR2 SVGAGI. The CDR3 has 13 residues. V gave up 7 bases and J gave up 4 bases; unmatched junction bases: 6.